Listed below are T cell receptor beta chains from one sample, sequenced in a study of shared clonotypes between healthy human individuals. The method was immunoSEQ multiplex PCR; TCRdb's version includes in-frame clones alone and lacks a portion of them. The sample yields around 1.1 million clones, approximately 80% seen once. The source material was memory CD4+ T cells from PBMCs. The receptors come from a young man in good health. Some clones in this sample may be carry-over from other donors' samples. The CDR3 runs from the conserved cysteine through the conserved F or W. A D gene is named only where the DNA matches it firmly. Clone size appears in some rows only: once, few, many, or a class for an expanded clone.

TGCGCCAGCAACTGGGGCAGGGACACCGGGGAGCTGTTTTTT,CASNWGRDTGELFF,NA,TRBV4-1,NA,TRBJ2-2,14
TGTGCTAGTGGCACAGGGGTCCCGGAGACCCAGTACTTC,CASGTGVPETQYF,NA,TRBV12-5,TRBD1,TRBJ2-5,13
TGTGCAGGCGGGGCCAACGTCCTGACTTTC,CAGGANVLTF,once,TRBV30,NA,TRBJ2-6,10
TGTGCCAGCAGCCAAAGGACTATGGTGGAGACCCAGTACTTC,CASSQRTMVETQYF,NA,TRBV7-2,NA,TRBJ2-5,14
TGTGCCAGCAGCTTAGGAATTCTAGGGACAGGGACTGAAAAACTGTTTTTT,CASSLGILGTGTEKLFF,NA,TRBV7-6,TRBD1,TRBJ1-4,17
TGTGCCAGCAGTCCGAGGATTTACGAGCAGTACTTC,CASSPRIYEQYF,NA,TRBV28,NA,TRBJ2-7,12
TGTGCCAGCAGTGAAGCGATATCCCCTCGACAGCGCCGTTCCTACGAGCAGTACTTC,CASSEAISPRQRRSYEQYF,NA,TRBV2,NA,TRBJ2-7,19
TGCGCCAGCAGTTTCTCCGGGACTAGCGTCACAGATACGCAGTATTTT,CASSFSGTSVTDTQYF,NA,TRBV4-1,TRBD2,TRBJ2-3,16
TGTGCCAGCAGCTTACCCCTACATCAGCCCCAGCATTTT,CASSLPLHQPQHF,NA,TRBV5-8,NA,TRBJ1-5,13
TGTGCCACCAGCAGAACGAGACAGGGGAAGTCTAATCAGCCCCAGCATTTT,CATSRTRQGKSNQPQHF,NA,TRBV15,TRBD1,TRBJ1-5,17
TGTGCCAGCAGCCCTGGGACCTTCCCTAACTATGGCTACACCTTC,CASSPGTFPNYGYTF,NA,TRBV27,NA,TRBJ1-2,15
TGTGCCTGGAGTGTACCGGACAGGAATTCACCCCTCCACTTT,CAWSVPDRNSPLHF,NA,TRBV30,TRBD1,TRBJ1-6,14
TGTGCCAGCTCACTTCCGGGACAGGGAGGCGAGCAGTACTTC,CASSLPGQGGEQYF,NA,TRBV18,TRBD1,TRBJ2-7,14
TGTGCCAGCAGTTACAGGCGGGAGGTTCCCAATGAGCAGTTCTTC,CASSYRREVPNEQFF,few,TRBV25-1,TRBD2,TRBJ2-1,15
TGTGCCAGCAGCCAATTCGTACCCGGAGAGCAGTACTTC,CASSQFVPGEQYF,once,TRBV16,NA,TRBJ2-7,13
TGCGCCAGCAGCCATGCGGGACTAGCGGGAGATACGCAGTATTTT,CASSHAGLAGDTQYF,NA,TRBV5-1,TRBD2,TRBJ2-3,15
TGTGCCAGCAGTGGACAGGGGAAGGTTCAGCCCCAGCATTTT,CASSGQGKVQPQHF,NA,TRBV2,TRBD1,TRBJ1-5,14
TGTGCCAGCTCACCACTCATCGTGAACACTGAAGCTTTCTTT,CASSPLIVNTEAFF,NA,TRBV18,NA,TRBJ1-1,14
TGTGCCAGCGGGGGCATTTGGGAGGAAAAACTGTTTTTT,CASGGIWEEKLFF,NA,TRBV28,NA,TRBJ1-4,13
TGTGCCAGCAGCAAAGTTCGGGTGGGGAACACTGAAGCTTTCTTT,CASSKVRVGNTEAFF,NA,TRBV21-1,NA,TRBJ1-1,15
TGTGCCAGCAGCTTAGTGGGTGCAGATACGCAGTATTTT,CASSLVGADTQYF,NA,TRBV7-9,NA,TRBJ2-3,13
TGTGCCAGTAGTATAGGCGGCAGGTACAATCAGCCCCAGCATTTT,CASSIGGRYNQPQHF,NA,TRBV19,NA,TRBJ1-5,15
TGTGCCAGTAGTAGTATCAGTCTAGGGGGCTACGAGCAGTACTTC,CASSSISLGGYEQYF,once,TRBV19,NA,TRBJ2-7,15
TGTGCCAGCCGACCCCGCGCAGGGCACTATGGCTACACCTTC,CASRPRAGHYGYTF,NA,TRBV6-5,NA,TRBJ1-2,14
TGTGCCAGCAGCTTGGCCGGCTCGGGTGAAAAACTGTTTTTT,CASSLAGSGEKLFF,NA,TRBV5-6,NA,TRBJ1-4,14
TGTGCCAGCAGCTTCCTAGGGGCTGGCACAGATACGCAGTATTTT,CASSFLGAGTDTQYF,NA,TRBV9,NA,TRBJ2-3,15
TGTGCCAGCACTCGCCCCCAGGGAGAAGGGGAGCAGTACTTC,CASTRPQGEGEQYF,NA,TRBV21-1,NA,TRBJ2-7,14
TGTGCCAGCAGTGGCCCGCAGAGGAGAATCGTCACAGATACGCAGTATTTT,CASSGPQRRIVTDTQYF,NA,TRBV6-1,NA,TRBJ2-3,17
TGTGCCACCAGCAGAGGACTGGGACAGTTCTTC,CATSRGLGQFF,NA,TRBV15,NA,TRBJ2-1,11
TGTGCCAGCAGCGTAGCAGCTAGCGGGAGCCACGAGCAGTACTTC,CASSVAASGSHEQYF,few,TRBV7-2,TRBD2,TRBJ2-7,15
TGTGCCATCAGACAGGGGTTTAACCAGCCCCAGCATTTT,CAIRQGFNQPQHF,NA,TRBV10-3,TRBD1,TRBJ1-5,13
TGTGCCAGCAGTTCCGGGTTTAAGGGGTGGCTATCGATGAACACCGGGGAGCTGTTTTTT,CASSSGFKGWLSMNTGELFF,NA,TRBV28,NA,TRBJ2-2,20